These 23 T cell receptor beta chains came from one sample sequenced in a study of cytomegalovirus exposure and HLA in healthy donors. Vbeta (60) and Jbeta (13) primers were used in the PCR. The repertoire was sequenced with immunoSEQ multiplex PCR; TCRdb's copy has only in-frame clones and lacks some. The sample contains some 90,000 clones, about 80% of which appear only once. The specimen was PBMCs. These receptors were taken from a middle-aged man in good health and CMV-seropositive.

The rearrangement joins TRBV5-1 to TRBJ2-1; a possible D gene is TRBD1 (5 bases). Germline lookup yields CDR1 SGHRS and CDR2 YFSETQ. V was pared by 1 base and J by 5 bases, with 16 bases between. CDR3 size: 16 residues. CDR3 loop: CASSLSPTVGDNEQFF. In nucleotides, the CDR3 is TGCGCCAGCAGCTTGTCCCCGACAGTAGGGGACAATGAGCAGTTCTTC. The full variable domain, completed using reference TRBV5-1 and TRBJ2-1, is KAGVTQTPRYLIKTRGQQVTLSCSPISGHRSVSWYQQTPGQGLQFLFEYFSETQRNKGNFPGRFSGRQFSNSRSEMNVSTLELGDSALYLCASSLSPTVGDNEQFFGPGTRLTVL.

The V call is TRBV10-3, the J call TRBJ2-7; 9 nucleotides match TRBD1. V shed 8 bases, J shed 2 bases, and the junction held 7 bases outside the gene matches. The CDR3 is made up of 14 amino acids. From germline, CDR1 is ENHRY and CDR2 SYGVKD. The CDR3 DNA sequence: TGTGCCATCGGGCCCGGACAGGGGCCCTACGAGCAGTACTTC. It codes for CAIGPGQGPYEQYF.

This clone was seen a handful of times. The chain links TRBV30 to TRBJ2-7, with a weak D call TRBD2 (6 bases). Germline CDR1 reads GTSNPN; CDR2 reads SVGIG (reference sequence). The CDR3 sequence is 14 residues long. Trimming left V 3 bases short and J 3 bases short, with 15 bases between. In nucleotides, the CDR3 is TGTGCCTGGAGAACCAAGGGACTCAGCTACGAGCAGTACTTC. Translated: CAWRTKGLSYEQYF.

V gene TRBV11-2 combines with J gene TRBJ2-1, with 9 positions matching TRBD1. This CDR3 comprises 18 residues. Germline CDR1 is SGHAT and CDR2 is FQNNGV. The V gene end was trimmed by 5 bases and the J gene end by 7 bases; junction bases not matched to a gene: 18. CDR3 in DNA: TGTGCCAGCAGCGCCCGCGGGACAGGGACGGAACCGGGTAATGAGCAGTTCTTC. This encodes CASSARGTGTEPGNEQFF.

V gene TRBV25-1 combines with J gene TRBJ2-1, with a weak D call TRBD2 (5 bases). This CDR3 spans 14 amino acids. Germline CDR1 and CDR2: MGHDK and SYGVNS. Trimming removed 7 bases at V and 9 bases at J, with 19 bases between. CDR3 loop: CASTSTGVQGEQFF. As DNA, the CDR3 is TGTGCCAGCACAAGTACCGGGGTACAAGGTGAGCAGTTCTTC.

A note on this clone: At one of its ends the junction is not consistent with the germline gene, which may arise from a read error. The chain links TRBV7-9 to TRBJ2-7, with TRBD1 matching over 7 bases. Germline V gives CDR1 SEHNR, CDR2 FQNEAQ (reference sequence). The CDR3 contains 14 residues. CDR3: CSSNIEGGFDEQYF. DNA for the CDR3: TGTTCCAGCAACATCGAAGGGGGCTTCGACGAGCAGTACTTC.

This clone was picked up a small number of times. The chain links TRBV5-1 to TRBJ1-1, with TRBD1 identical over 11 bases. The CDR3 is 14 amino acids. The germline V gene has CDR1 SGHRS and CDR2 YFSETQ. V dropped 10 bases and J dropped 4; count of bases not matched to a gene: 9. CDR3 DNA: TGCGCCTCTTTTTCGGGACAGGGGGGCACTGAAGCTTTCTTT. It encodes CASFSGQGGTEAFF.

The V call is TRBV5-4, the J call TRBJ2-7; maybe TRBD1 (5 bases). Trimming shortened V by 9 bases and J by 1 base, and 14 bases separated the two germline ends. The germline CDR1 and CDR2 sequences are SGHNT and YYREEE (reference sequence). The CDR3 covers 13 residues. The CDR3, as DNA: TGTGCCATCGGGTGGGGCCGTTCCTACGAGCAGTACTTC. It encodes CAIGWGRSYEQYF.

The chain is built from TRBV5-6 and TRBJ2-3, with 8 bases fitting TRBD2. From germline, CDR1 is SGHDT and CDR2 YYEEEE. This CDR3 has 16 residues. J was trimmed by 2 bases and V by 2 bases; bases with no gene match: 7. The CDR3 here is CASSFRLAPNTDTQYF. DNA for the CDR3: TGTGCCAGCAGCTTCCGACTAGCGCCTAACACAGATACGCAGTATTTT.

The chain links TRBV11-1 to TRBJ2-4; weak D call: TRBD2 (5 bases). Trimming removed 5 bases from V and 12 bases from J, with 23 bases in between. The CDR3 sequence is 15 residues long. The germline V gene has CDR1 SGHAT and CDR2 FQDESV (reference sequence). The CDR3 bases are TGTGCCAGCAGCCTCCGGACGGGAAGGCCAGGCAGTCAGTACTTC. Amino acid sequence: CASSLRTGRPGSQYF.

This clone was counted a few times. Within the sample, other DNA sequences also encode this same CDR3. This chain joins TRBV7-8 and TRBJ1-1, with 7 bases fitting TRBD1. Germline CDR1 reads SGHVS; CDR2 reads FQNEAQ. V lost 3 bases and J lost 0; bases outside the gene matches: 4. This CDR3 region has 15 residues. The CDR3 spells CASSLAGGMNTEAFF. CDR3 nucleotide sequence: TGTGCCAGCAGCTTGGCAGGGGGGATGAACACTGAAGCTTTCTTT.

The chain combines TRBV7-9 with TRBJ1-1, with 8 positions matching TRBD1. The V gene end was trimmed by 5 bases and the J gene end by 0 bases; junction bases not matched to a gene: 11. The germline V gene encodes CDR1 SEHNR and CDR2 FQNEAQ (reference sequence). This CDR3 region has 17 residues. The DNA of the CDR3 is TGTGCCAGCAGCCCGAAGACAGGGGATAGGATGAACACTGAAGCTTTCTTT. It specifies CASSPKTGDRMNTEAFF.

CDR3 amino acids: CASSTLAATGYEQYF. DNA of the CDR3: TGTGCCAGTAGCACTCTAGCGGCAACCGGCTACGAGCAGTACTTC. V and J are TRBV19 and TRBJ2-7; 7 positions match TRBD2. V dropped 6 bases and J dropped 3; count of bases not matched to a gene: 11. This CDR3 region has 15 residues. Germline assignment: CDR1 LNHDA and CDR2 SQIVND (reference sequence).

This clone was found a few times. The chain links TRBV29-1 to TRBJ2-7; 7 bases fit TRBD1. After removal of 4 bases from V and 6 bases from J, the junction contained 9 bases not matched to a gene. This CDR3 region has 13 residues. Germline lookup yields CDR1 SQVTM and CDR2 ANQGSEA. CDR3 residues: CSVVVQGVGEQYF. The CDR3 nucleotides are TGCAGCGTTGTTGTTCAGGGGGTGGGCGAGCAGTACTTC.

The chain carries TRBV29-1 and TRBJ1-1; D is perhaps TRBD1 (6 bases). The CDR3 sequence is 14 residues long. V dropped 6 bases and J dropped 1 base, with 15 bases sitting between them. Germline V gene sequence: CDR1 SQVTM, CDR2 ANQGSEA. The CDR3 spells CSVGLRQANTEAFF. The CDR3 DNA reads TGCAGCGTGGGGCTTCGACAGGCGAACACTGAAGCTTTCTTT.

This clone was observed a handful of times. The chain has TRBV5-8 and TRBJ2-6; no reliable D call. The CDR3 loop spans 16 amino acids. Germline loops: CDR1 SGHTS, CDR2 YDEGEE. V was pared by 0 bases and J by 0 bases, with 7 bases between. The CDR3 sequence is CASSLASYSGANVLTF. The CDR3 DNA follows: TGTGCCAGCAGCTTGGCTAGTTACTCTGGGGCCAACGTCCTGACTTTC. Looking up the rest from reference TRBV5-8 and TRBJ2-6 gives the full variable domain: EAGVTQSPTHLIKTRGQQATLRCSPISGHTSVYWYQQALGLGLQFLLWYDEGEERNRGNFPPRFSGRQFPNYSSELNVNALELEDSALYLCASSLASYSGANVLTFGAGSRLTVL.

A remark on this clone: The junction differs from germline at one of its ends, possibly a read error. This chain connects TRBV2 to TRBJ1-1, with unresolved D. The CDR3 contains 11 residues. Per germline, CDR1 SNHLY and CDR2 FYNNEI. The CDR3 DNA follows: TGTGCCAGCAGTCCGGGGTGGTGGGTGCTCTTT. Its translation: CASSPGWWVLF.

J is TRBJ2-1 and V is TRBV4-2, with 12 bases fitting TRBD2. Per germline, CDR1 LGHNA and CDR2 YNFKEQ. V shed 0 bases and J 10 bases; nucleotides not matched to a gene: 13. There are 18 residues in the CDR3. CDR3 sequence: CASSQDHPRLAGEEEQFF. In DNA, the CDR3 is TGTGCCAGCAGCCAAGATCATCCCCGACTAGCGGGAGAAGAGGAGCAGTTCTTC.

The V gene is TRBV6-1, the J gene TRBJ2-7, with 11 positions matching TRBD2. After removal of 6 bases from V and 4 bases from J, the junction contained 8 bases not matched to a gene. CDR1 is MNHNS and CDR2 is SASEGT in the germline V gene. This CDR3 is 15 amino acids long. CDR3 residues: CASRALAGGTYEQYF. The CDR3 DNA follows: TGTGCCAGCAGGGCCTTAGCGGGAGGGACTTACGAGCAGTACTTC.

As DNA, the CDR3 is TGTGCCAGCAGCCCCGGGACTAGCGGGAGCGGGGAGACCCAGTACTTC. This translates into CASSPGTSGSGETQYF. The chain combines TRBV5-4 with TRBJ2-5, with 14 bases aligning to TRBD2. The CDR3 totals 16 residues. Germline V gene sequence: CDR1 SGHNT, CDR2 YYREEE (reference sequence). V was pared by 4 bases and J by 5 bases, with 7 bases of the junction left unmatched.

This sequence joins TRBV19 and TRBJ2-3, with 9 nucleotides matching TRBD2. V shed 3 bases, J shed 6 bases, and the junction held 10 bases outside the gene matches. CDR3 size: 16 residues. Per the germline V gene, CDR1 is LNHDA and CDR2 is SQIVND (reference sequence). CDR3 sequence: CASSMVIAGVGDTQYF. The CDR3 bases are TGTGCCAGTAGTATGGTTATAGCGGGAGTTGGGGATACGCAGTATTTT.

Remarks on this clone: A read error may produce the germline difference seen at one junction end. This chain links TRBV18 with TRBJ2-7; D perhaps matches TRBD2 (7 bases). CDR1 is KGHSH and CDR2 is LQKENI in the germline V gene. The CDR3 consists of 14 residues. The CDR3 is CASSPPSGGYEQCF. Written as DNA, the CDR3 is TGTGCCAGCTCACCACCGTCGGGGGGCTACGAGCAGTGCTTC.

The chain recombines TRBV4-1 with TRBJ1-2, with no clear D. CDR1 is MGHRA, CDR2 YSYEKL, per germline. The CDR3 consists of 16 residues. The V and J ends lost 3 bases and 8 bases respectively, with 22 bases between them. CDR3 protein: CASSQYGLSRSGGYTF. DNA of the CDR3: TGCGCCAGCAGCCAGTACGGACTGTCCAGGTCGGGGGGCTACACCTTC.